What follows are 15 T cell receptor beta chains derived from one specimen sequenced in a study of T cell responses to AZD1222 COVID-19 vaccine. TCRdb keeps only in-frame clones here, not all; method: immunoSEQ multiplex PCR. This sample has about 120,000 clones, with roughly nine tenths found just once. Sample: peripheral blood, taken on day 0 of AZD1222 vaccination. The receptors derive from an adult in good health.

The chain uses TRBV19 and TRBJ1-5; D might be TRBD1 (6 bases). The V and J ends lost 4 bases and 0 bases respectively, with 16 bases between them. CDR1 is LNHDA, CDR2 SQIVND, per germline (reference sequence). The CDR3 sequence is 17 residues long. The CDR3 sequence is CASSKNRDASSNQPQHF. Written as DNA, the CDR3 is TGTGCCAGTAGTAAGAACAGGGATGCTTCTAGCAATCAGCCCCAGCATTTT. The variable domain in full, completed from reference TRBV19 and TRBJ1-5, reads DGGITQSPKYLFRKEGQNVTLSCEQNLNHDAMYWYRQDPGQGLRLIYYSQIVNDFQKGDIAEGYSVSREKKESFPLTVTSAQKNPTAFYLCASSKNRDASSNQPQHFGDGTRLSIL.

The V call is TRBV6-6, the J call TRBJ2-2, with D hard to call. The CDR3 covers 14 residues. The V end lost 2 bases, the J end lost 10 bases, and 14 bases lay between the germline ends. Germline V gene sequence: CDR1 MNHNY, CDR2 SVGAGI (reference sequence). DNA for the CDR3: TGTGCCAGCAGTTACACCCATTCCCGGTCGGAGCTGTTTTTT. This translates into CASSYTHSRSELFF.

The chain combines TRBV4-1 with TRBJ1-2; 9 bases agree with TRBD1. V shed 2 bases, J shed 7 bases, and the junction held 11 bases outside the gene matches. Germline V CDR1 and CDR2: MGHRA, YSYEKL. The CDR3 is made up of 16 amino acids. The CDR3 DNA is TGCGCCAGCAGCCAAACCCCGGGACAGGGATCGGCTGGCTACACCTTC. Translation gives CASSQTPGQGSAGYTF.

The gene calls are TRBV2 and TRBJ2-1, with 8 bases matching TRBD2. V trimming: 3 bases; J trimming: 9 bases; junction bases outside the gene matches: 1. There are 12 residues in the CDR3. CDR1 is SNHLY and CDR2 is FYNNEI in the germline V gene. The CDR3 bases are TGTGCCAGCAGTGAGGCGGGAGGTGAGCAGTTCTTC. It translates to CASSEAGGEQFF.

The J gene is TRBJ1-5, the V gene TRBV5-8; D gene unclear. This CDR3 has 13 residues. Trimming removed 1 base from V and 0 bases from J, with 2 bases in between. Looked up from germline, CDR1 is SGHTS and CDR2 is YDEGEE. The CDR3 DNA reads as TGTGCCAGCAGCTTGTTTAGCAATCAGCCCCAGCATTTT. It is translated as CASSLFSNQPQHF. The full variable domain, completed using reference TRBV5-8 and TRBJ1-5, is EAGVTQSPTHLIKTRGQQATLRCSPISGHTSVYWYQQALGLGLQFLLWYDEGEERNRGNFPPRFSGRQFPNYSSELNVNALELEDSALYLCASSLFSNQPQHFGDGTRLSIL.

This chain uses TRBV7-9 with TRBJ1-2; no firm D call. Germline CDR1 is SEHNR and CDR2 is FQNEAQ (reference sequence). V was pared by 3 bases and J by 5 bases, with 4 bases between. The CDR3 loop spans 11 amino acids. CDR3 DNA sequence: TGTGCCAGCAGCTTCGGATATGGCTACACCTTC. It is translated as CASSFGYGYTF.

The V gene is TRBV18, the J gene TRBJ2-6; 7 bases match TRBD1. The V segment lost 3 bases and the J segment 0 bases; nucleotides outside the gene matches: 8. Germline assignment: CDR1 KGHSH and CDR2 LQKENI. CDR3 length equals 18 residues. CDR3 sequence (DNA): TGTGCCAGCTCACCTTACGAGGGGGCCACCTCTGGGGCCAACGTCCTGACTTTC. Protein sequence: CASSPYEGATSGANVLTF.

This chain uses TRBV7-3 with TRBJ2-3; perhaps TRBD1 as D (6 bases). Per the germline V gene, CDR1 is SGHTA and CDR2 is FQGTGA. CDR3 size: 13 residues. The V end lost 6 bases, the J end lost 3 bases, and 10 bases lay between the germline ends. CDR3 nucleotides: TGTGCCAGCAGTACACAGGGAACAGATACGCAGTATTTT. This codes for CASSTQGTDTQYF.

The DNA of the CDR3 is TGCGCCAGCAGCATGGGACAGGGAAACACTGAAGCTTTCTTT. Protein: CASSMGQGNTEAFF. The rearrangement links TRBV5-1 to TRBJ1-1; 9 bases match TRBD1. V lost 4 bases and J lost 2; bases outside the gene matches: 3. The V gene's germline CDR1 is SGHRS and CDR2 YFSETQ. The CDR3 spans 14 residues. Full variable domain (remainder filled in from reference TRBV5-1 and TRBJ1-1): KAGVTQTPRYLIKTRGQQVTLSCSPISGHRSVSWYQQTPGQGLQFLFEYFSETQRNKGNFPGRFSGRQFSNSRSEMNVSTLELGDSALYLCASSMGQGNTEAFFGQGTRLTVV.

This chain uses TRBV12-3 or TRBV12-4 with TRBJ1-2, with D unresolved. CDR3 size: 13 residues. Trimming pared 2 bases from V and 6 bases from J, leaving 10 bases between. In DNA, the CDR3 is TGTGCCAGCAGTTTAAGGTATAGGGATGGCTACACCTTC. Its translation is CASSLRYRDGYTF.

This clone was counted once. The chain joins TRBV3-1 (or the pseudogene TRBV3-2) to TRBJ1-2; maybe TRBD1 (6 bases). The CDR3 is made up of 14 amino acids. Between the trimmed V and J ends, which lost 1 base and 5 bases, there was a span of 11 bases. The germline V gene has CDR1 LGHDT and CDR2 YNNKEL (reference sequence). CDR3 coding DNA: TGTGCCAGCAGCCAAGCGGGGACACTTTATGGCTACACCTTC. Amino acids: CASSQAGTLYGYTF.

The chain recombines TRBV2 with TRBJ2-3; 10 bases fit TRBD2. This CDR3 contains 17 residues. Germline V gene sequence: CDR1 SNHLY, CDR2 FYNNEI. V was clipped by 7 bases and J by 6 bases; unmatched bases: 16. CDR3 region: CASKDLPGAGGRDTQYF. In DNA, the CDR3 is TGTGCCAGCAAGGACCTCCCAGGAGCGGGGGGGCGGGATACGCAGTATTTT.

V usage is TRBV5-4 and J usage is TRBJ2-2; D is undetermined. CDR1 SGHNT and CDR2 YYREEE come from the germline V gene (reference sequence). Trimming stripped 4 bases from V and 4 bases from J, with 17 bases between. CDR3 length: 16 amino acids. DNA of the CDR3: TGTGCCAGCAGCGTCCCGGTTGGGGTGAGCACCGGGGAGCTGTTTTTT. This gives the protein CASSVPVGVSTGELFF.

This clone was detected only a few times. This chain uses TRBV7-8 with TRBJ2-1, with 12 bases that match TRBD2. Looked up from germline, CDR1 is SGHVS and CDR2 is FQNEAQ. CDR3 length equals 17 residues. With 4 bases clipped from V and 8 bases from J, the junction kept 12 bases outside the gene matches. CDR3 residues: CASSSRPASGGGYEQFF. CDR3 bases: TGTGCCAGCAGCTCTCGACCGGCTAGCGGGGGGGGTTATGAGCAGTTCTTC.

The chain is built from TRBV19 and TRBJ1-3; the D is unclear. From germline, CDR1 is LNHDA and CDR2 SQIVND (reference sequence). The germline V and J ends were trimmed by 1 base and 0 bases, with 7 bases remaining between them. The CDR3 loop spans 15 amino acids. This CDR3 reads CASSIAGLSGNTIYF. Here the CDR3 DNA reads TGTGCCAGTAGTATAGCAGGTCTCTCTGGAAACACCATATATTTT. The full variable domain, in which reference TRBV19 and TRBJ1-3 provide the parts outside the CDR3, is DGGITQSPKYLFRKEGQNVTLSCEQNLNHDAMYWYRQDPGQGLRLIYYSQIVNDFQKGDIAEGYSVSREKKESFPLTVTSAQKNPTAFYLCASSIAGLSGNTIYFGEGSWLTVV.